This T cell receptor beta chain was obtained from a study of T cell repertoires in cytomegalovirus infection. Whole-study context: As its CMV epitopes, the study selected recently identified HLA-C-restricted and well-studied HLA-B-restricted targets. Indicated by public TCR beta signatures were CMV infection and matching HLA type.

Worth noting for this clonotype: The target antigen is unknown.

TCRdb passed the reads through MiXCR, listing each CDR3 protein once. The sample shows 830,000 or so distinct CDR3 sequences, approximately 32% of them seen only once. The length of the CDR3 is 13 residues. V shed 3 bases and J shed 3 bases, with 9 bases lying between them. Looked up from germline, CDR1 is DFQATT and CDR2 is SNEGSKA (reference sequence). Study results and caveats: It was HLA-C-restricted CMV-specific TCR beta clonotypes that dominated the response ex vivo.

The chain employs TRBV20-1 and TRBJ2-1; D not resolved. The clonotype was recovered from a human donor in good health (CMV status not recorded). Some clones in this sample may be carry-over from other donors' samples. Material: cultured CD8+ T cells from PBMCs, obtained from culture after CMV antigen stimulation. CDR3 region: CSASHPDYNEQFF. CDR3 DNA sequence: TGCAGTGCTAGTCATCCGGACTACAATGAGCAGTTCTTC.